This T cell receptor beta chain was sequenced for a study of blood T cell repertoires in COVID-19. Method: immunoSEQ multiplex PCR; TCRdb's copy keeps in-frame clones and lacks some. This sample yields fewer than 350,000 clones, of which 89% are seen a single time; 1.7% belongs to the top ten. This CDR3 spans 13 amino acids. V was pared by 1 base and J by 3 bases, with 4 bases between. The V gene's germline CDR1 is SEHNR and CDR2 FQNEAQ (reference sequence). The sequenced sample consisted of PBMCs or T cells enriched from blood (not recorded which). The chain recombines TRBV7-9 with TRBJ1-5; D gene ambiguous. This receptor was obtained from a woman in her thirties or forties who had recovered from COVID-19. Here the CDR3 reads CASSLGINQPQHF. The CDR3 DNA reads as TGTGCCAGCAGCTTAGGTATCAATCAGCCCCAGCATTTT.